This T cell receptor (beta chain) is drawn from a study of early T cells in non-severe SARS-CoV-2 infection. Study as a whole: Alpha and beta chains were unpaired, from unsorted whole-blood bulk RNA.

In its sample, this clonotype was seen many times. The V and J ends lost 4 bases and 2 bases respectively, with 9 bases between them. Germline lookup yields CDR1 LGHNA and CDR2 YSLEER. The CDR3 has 14 residues. TCRdb reprocessed the 5' RACE reads with MiXCR, giving one entry per CDR3 protein. The sample lists 20,000 to 30,000 distinct CDR3 sequences, 3.5% to 5% occurring once. The V call is TRBV4-3, the J call TRBJ2-1; possibly TRBD2 for D (6 bases). Specimen: whole blood. The clonotype originates from an adult who was a healthcare worker with PCR-confirmed SARS-CoV-2 infection or an uninfected control (not recorded which). The CDR3 nucleotides are TGCGCCAGCAGCCGCGGGACCACCTACAATGAGCAGTTCTTC. It encodes CASSRGTTYNEQFF.